A selection of T cell receptor beta chains follows, all from one sample in a study of T cell changes during pregnancy in multiple sclerosis. Sequencing used immunoSEQ multiplex PCR; TCRdb keeps in-frame clones, though not all of them. The data show over 50,000 clones, 85% to 90% seen once. The source material was peripheral blood, sampled in the first trimester of pregnancy. All receptors derive from a female donor in good health, enrolled as a control in a pregnancy study. CDR3s include the opening cysteine and the closing phenylalanine or tryptophan.

CDR3 protein	J gene	V gene
CASGTDLNEQFF	TRBJ2-1	TRBV7-9
CASSSDRGPEAFF	TRBJ1-1	TRBV5-4
CASSDPTVANTGELFF	TRBJ2-2	TRBV2
CASSSDDQTRVGQPQHF	TRBJ1-5	TRBV6-4
CASSYNRERYEQYF	TRBJ2-7	TRBV6-5
CASSYPQGNEQFF	TRBJ2-1	TRBV6-5
CATRVQQGNTEAFF	TRBJ1-1	TRBV15
CASSQGGGAQRNTEAFF	TRBJ1-1	TRBV4-3
CASSLATSNSEAFF	TRBJ1-1	TRBV7-9
CASGQGSGYGYTF	TRBJ1-2	TRBV4-3
CASSPSPSGIYEQYF	TRBJ2-7	TRBV7-3
CASSLASQGPFKAFF	TRBJ1-1	TRBV7-8
CASSLGDRGLREGYTF	TRBJ1-2	TRBV5-4
CASSQESGGISYNEQFF	TRBJ2-1	TRBV4-3
CASTLGTTQETQYF	TRBJ2-5	TRBV9
CASSPSHLQGNEQFF	TRBJ2-1	TRBV19
CTSSQPWASGGYEQYF	TRBJ2-7	TRBV1
CASSVTGGLNGYTF	TRBJ1-2	TRBV9
CASSQDIRGRFYGNQPQHF	TRBJ1-5	TRBV4-3
CASSLDRGPDTEAFF	TRBJ1-1	TRBV27
CASSLDFGGTEAFF	TRBJ1-1	TRBV7-9
CASSVEQGVAETQYF	TRBJ2-5	TRBV9
CASSPGVPYEQYF	TRBJ2-7	TRBV23-1
CASSLTGAHSGNTIYF	TRBJ1-3	TRBV7-3
CASSVQGGMGTQYF	TRBJ2-5	TRBV9
CASSISRAPDWARAFF	TRBJ1-1	TRBV19
CASSLVTGGYDEQYF	TRBJ2-7	TRBV7-2
CASSLEGLTAYEQYF	TRBJ2-7	TRBV13
CASSSGLAGQETQYF	TRBJ2-5	TRBV5-1
CASSSGRRETDTQYF	TRBJ2-3	TRBV11-3
CASSPGWGNTIYF	TRBJ1-3	TRBV27
CASSGGTGDNEQFF	TRBJ2-1	TRBV5-1
CASSPQGGPRTSYEQYF	TRBJ2-7	TRBV9
CASSLHGGQEGFMNTEAFF	TRBJ1-1	TRBV18
CASSQGRYNTGELFF	TRBJ2-2	TRBV4-3
CASSLGRGAPEAFF	TRBJ1-1	TRBV7-8
CASSVGGGGANEQFF	TRBJ2-1	TRBV9
CASSITGGDTQYF	TRBJ2-3	TRBV7-2
CASSLSPGNTGELFF	TRBJ2-2	TRBV5-1
CASSADRDSEQYF	TRBJ2-7	TRBV19
CASSLGTGPADAEAFF	TRBJ1-1	TRBV19
CASSFTGGNTEAFF	TRBJ1-1	TRBV5-1
CASSRRGVGANVLTF	TRBJ2-6	TRBV11-3
CARSPRSGLLNSPLHF	TRBJ1-6	TRBV5-3
CASSIDLSAGVSGNTIYF	TRBJ1-3	TRBV19
CASSQGRQGLYGYTF	TRBJ1-2	TRBV27
CASSVYREKLFF	TRBJ1-4	TRBV7-2
CASSLDLLGNQPQHF	TRBJ1-5	TRBV7-2
CASSQDSGGYQPQHF	TRBJ1-5	TRBV4-3
CASWDPTENTEAFF	TRBJ1-1	TRBV6-6
CASSLDRGATNEQFF	TRBJ2-1	TRBV11-2
CASSHTTGVNTEAFF	TRBJ1-1	TRBV6-6
CASSQARGNYNEQFF	TRBJ2-1	TRBV4-2
CASTVVAEAFF	TRBJ1-1	TRBV4-3
CATSRTGGNYNEQFF	TRBJ2-1	TRBV15